Below are 12 T cell receptor beta chains sequenced from a single sample in a study of Ad26.COV2.S vaccination and SARS-CoV-2 variants. Treatment in this sample: around 19 received Ad26.COV2.S at low or high dose, single or two shots; 5 received placebo; per-sample allocation not given. Sampling took place 63 days after the first vaccine or placebo injection. Method: immunoSEQ multiplex PCR; TCRdb's copy keeps in-frame clones and lacks some. The sample includes roughly 380,000 clones, roughly 90% of them seen just once. This sample comprised peripheral blood, obtained in a trial of Ad26.COV2.S vaccine versus placebo. The receptors stem from a person aged 18-60 years who received the Ad26.COV2.S COVID-19 vaccine or a placebo.

This chain joins TRBV29-1 and TRBJ1-1; a possible D gene is TRBD1 (5 bases). The CDR3 extends over 11 amino acids. The V and J ends lost 6 bases and 7 bases respectively, with 12 bases between them. CDR1 and CDR2 (germline): SQVTM, ANQGSEA. The CDR3 spells CSVDGGDEAFF. The CDR3 DNA reads TGCAGCGTGGATGGAGGGGATGAAGCTTTCTTT. The full variable domain, completed using reference TRBV29-1 and TRBJ1-1, is SAVISQKPSRDICQRGTSLTIQCQVDSQVTMMFWYRQQPGQSLTLIATANQGSEATYESGFVIDKFPISRPNLTFSTLTVSNMSPEDSSIYLCSVDGGDEAFFGQGTRLTVV.

The CDR3 sequence is CSVEDLTENEKLFF. As DNA, the CDR3 is TGCAGCGTTGAAGATCTGACGGAGAATGAAAAACTGTTTTTT. V usage is TRBV29-1 and J usage is TRBJ1-4; D call uncertain. Trimming took off 0 bases at V and 5 bases at J, with 10 bases between the two ends. CDR1 and CDR2 from the germline V gene are SQVTM and ANQGSEA. The CDR3 spans 14 residues.

The chain employs TRBV6-4 and TRBJ2-2, with D perhaps matching TRBD2 (6 bases). CDR1 is MRHNA, CDR2 SNTAGT, per germline. Trimming pared 4 bases from V and 2 bases from J, leaving 11 bases between. This CDR3 spans 15 amino acids. DNA of the CDR3: TGTGCCAGCAGTGCCGGGACTTCAAACACCGGGGAGCTGTTTTTT. Translating gives CASSAGTSNTGELFF.

The rearrangement links TRBV9 to TRBJ2-7; D uncertain. V was cut by 4 bases and J by 6 bases, with 17 bases left in between. This CDR3 is 14 amino acids long. Per germline, CDR1 SGDLS and CDR2 YYNGEE. In nucleotides, the CDR3 is TGTGCCAGCAGCCCAGTCGAACGACATTTCGAGCAGTACTTC. The encoded protein is CASSPVERHFEQYF. Combining the CDR3 with reference TRBV9 and TRBJ2-7 gives the whole variable domain DSGVTQTPKHLITATGQRVTLRCSPRSGDLSVYWYQQSLDQGLQFLIQYYNGEERAKGNILERFSAQQFPDLHSELNLSSLELGDSALYFCASSPVERHFEQYFGPGTRLTVT.

The chain combines TRBV19 with TRBJ2-2, with D maybe TRBD1 (7 bases). The germline gives CDR1 LNHDA, CDR2 SQIVND (reference sequence). This CDR3 contains 19 residues. V was trimmed by 1 base and J by 5 bases, leaving 23 bases between them. The CDR3 region has the DNA TGTGCCAGTAGTATAGTAGCTTTGGGGGGAACAGGGGAGACCGGGGAGCTGTTTTTT. It encodes CASSIVALGGTGETGELFF.

The chain links TRBV24-1 to TRBJ2-3, with 9 bases lining up with TRBD2. The V gene end was trimmed by 6 bases and the J gene end by 5 bases; junction bases not matched to a gene: 5. This CDR3 is built from 14 residues. Looked up from germline, CDR1 is KGHDR and CDR2 is SFDVKD. In DNA form, the CDR3 reads TGTGCCACCAGTCGCGGGGGGGCCGGAGATACGCAGTATTTT. Amino acids: CATSRGGAGDTQYF.

In its sample, this clone was seen once. The chain employs TRBV7-2 and TRBJ2-7; 8 bases fit TRBD2. Germline values: CDR1 SGHTA, CDR2 FQGNSA. There are 14 residues in the CDR3. Unmatched junction bases numbered 9, after V lost 5 bases and J lost 6 bases. The CDR3 nucleotides are TGTGCCAGCAGCCCTCGGGGGGGGGTCGGCGAGCAGTACTTC. Translation: CASSPRGGVGEQYF.

The gene calls are TRBV19 and TRBJ2-2, with no clear D. This CDR3 comprises 16 residues. The germline V gene has CDR1 LNHDA and CDR2 SQIVND (reference sequence). V lost 4 bases and J lost 3, with 15 bases in between. Here the CDR3 DNA reads TGTGCCAGTAGTACAGACCTCCTTGGGGACACCGGGGAGCTGTTTTTT. It encodes CASSTDLLGDTGELFF.

The V and J genes are TRBV30 and TRBJ2-2, with D perhaps matching TRBD1 or TRBD2 (6 bases each). The length of the CDR3 is 15 residues. From germline, CDR1 is GTSNPN and CDR2 SVGIG (reference sequence). Trimming stripped 3 bases from V and 6 bases from J, with 17 bases between. CDR3 amino acids: CAWRTGAPSAGELFF. Written as DNA, the CDR3 is TGTGCCTGGAGAACGGGGGCCCCTTCGGCCGGGGAGCTGTTTTTT.

V and J are TRBV6-2 or TRBV6-3 and TRBJ2-7; the D gene is possibly TRBD1 (5 bases). Germline values: CDR1 MNHEY, CDR2 SVGEGT. The CDR3 is made up of 15 amino acids. With 0 bases removed from V and 0 bases from J, the gap between germline ends came to 9 bases. The CDR3, as DNA: TGTGCCAGCAGTTACTCGCCAGACAGCTCCTACGAGCAGTACTTC. As protein: CASSYSPDSSYEQYF.

The V gene is TRBV6-5, the J gene TRBJ2-7; TRBD1 aligns across 8 bases. The CDR3 has 15 amino acids. Germline V gene lookup returns CDR1 MNHEY and CDR2 SVGAGI. The ends lost 6 bases at V and 1 base at J; junction bases unmatched: 8. The CDR3 is CASSRQGILSYEQYF. The DNA of the CDR3 is TGTGCCAGCAGCCGACAGGGGATCCTTTCCTACGAGCAGTACTTC.

This clone was seen a single time. This rearrangement joins TRBV19 to TRBJ1-5, with D maybe TRBD1 (6 bases). CDR3 length equals 14 residues. Deletions cut 10 bases from V and 4 bases from J, with 17 bases between. Germline CDR1 LNHDA, CDR2 SQIVND (reference sequence). CDR3 region: CATYGGGGNQPQHF. The CDR3 DNA reads as TGTGCCACCTACGGGGGAGGGGGGAATCAGCCCCAGCATTTT.